This entry lists 14 T cell receptor beta chains sequenced from one sample in a study of T cells in women clearing cervical HPV infection. Profiled with immunoSEQ multiplex PCR; TCRdb holds only in-frame clones, not every one. The sample has around 39,000 clones. The source material was blood buffy coat. These receptors were collected from a woman between 18 and 69 years old with a cervical HPV16 infection that either progressed to CIN3+ or cleared (not recorded which).

Regarding this clone: The missing CDR3 end, 3 residues past where the read stops, is filled in from the germline J gene. The chain has TRBV2 and TRBJ2-2, with 8 positions matching TRBD1. V gave up 4 bases and J gave up 3 bases; unmatched junction bases: 4. Germline V gene data show CDR1 as SNHLY and CDR2 as FYNNEI. This CDR3 has 15 amino acids. CDR3 sequence reads: CASSARGPDTGELFF. Partial CDR3 DNA: TGTGCCAGCAGTGCCAGGGGGCCCGACACCGGGGAG. The variable domain in full, with the rest retrieved from reference TRBV2 and TRBJ2-2, is EPEVTQTPSHQVTQMGQEVILRCVPISNHLYFYWYRQILGQKVEFLVSFYNNEISEKSEIFDDQFSVERPDGSNFTLKIRSTKLEDSAMYFCASSARGPDTGELFFGEGSRLTVL.

For this clone: The sequenced fragment ends 3 residues before the CDR3 boundary, so the rest is inferred from the germline J gene. This chain joins TRBV12-3 or TRBV12-4 and TRBJ1-6; D uncertain. This CDR3 spans 15 amino acids. Trimming took off 2 bases at V and 4 bases at J, with 9 bases between the two ends. CDR3 loop: CASSLSRGYNSPLHF. CDR3 DNA, as far as it was read: TGTGCCAGCAGTTTATCGCGAGGGTATAATTCACCC.

Of note for this clone: With the read ending 3 residues before the CDR3 end, the germline J gene is used to fill in that end. This sequence joins TRBV5-1 and TRBJ2-7; tentative D call: TRBD1 (6 bases). The CDR3 is 13 residues long. CDR1 and CDR2 (germline): SGHRS, YFSETQ. The germline V and J ends were trimmed by 4 bases and 1 base, with 9 bases remaining between them. The CDR3 sequence is CASSGQGSYEQYF. The part of the CDR3 DNA that was read is TGCGCCAGCAGCGGGCAGGGGTCCTACGAG.

As regards this clone: Sequencing ends 3 residues short of the CDR3 end; the germline J gene provides the rest. V gene TRBV30 combines with J gene TRBJ1-6; 7 bases map to TRBD1. Germline CDR1 GTSNPN, CDR2 SVGIG (reference sequence). This CDR3 comprises 15 residues. V shed 5 bases, J shed 10 bases, and the junction held 14 bases outside the gene matches. CDR3 loop: CAWAPVATGSSPLHF. CDR3 DNA, as far as it was read: TGTGCCTGGGCCCCCGTGGCGACAGGGTCCTCACCC.

A note on this clone: The read ends 3 residues before the CDR3 terminus; that terminus is restored from the germline J gene. The V and J genes are TRBV20-1 and TRBJ2-3; no clear D. Germline lookup yields CDR1 DFQATT and CDR2 SNEGSKA (reference sequence). There are 13 residues in the CDR3. CDR3 DNA (partial): TGCAGTGCTAGATGGGTAGCCCAAGAGACG. Translating it yields CSARWVAQET. The complete CDR3 reads CSARWVAQETQYF.

With respect to this clone: Coverage ceases 3 residues before the CDR3 finishes, and the germline J gene fills in the end. This chain links TRBV20-1 with TRBJ1-5, with D perhaps TRBD1 (6 bases). The germline CDR1 and CDR2 sequences are DFQATT and SNEGSKA (reference sequence). With 5 bases removed from V and 4 bases from J, the gap between germline ends came to 15 bases. This CDR3 spans 14 amino acids. The CDR3 bases that were read are TGCAGTGCTCAGGGGAGCCCTCTTAATCAGCCC. Its protein product is CSAQGSPLNQP. The full CDR3 is CSAQGSPLNQPQHF.

For this clone: The sequenced fragment ends 3 residues before the CDR3 boundary, so the rest is inferred from the germline J gene. The chain uses TRBV27 and TRBJ2-7; the D gene is possibly TRBD1 (5 bases). The CDR3 has 13 residues. CDR1 and CDR2 from the germline V gene are MNHEY and SMNVEV (reference sequence). V dropped 8 bases and J dropped 4 bases, with 15 bases sitting between them. CDR3 in amino acids: CASRPTGVYEQYF. The covered CDR3 bases are TGTGCCAGCCGACCCACAGGTGTATACGAG.

About this clone: The read finishes 3 residues shy of the CDR3 end, and the germline J gene is used to complete it. V gene TRBV19 combines with J gene TRBJ1-2; 9 nucleotides match TRBD1. Germline V gene sequence: CDR1 LNHDA, CDR2 SQIVND (reference sequence). This CDR3 spans 15 amino acids. Trimming at V came to 6 bases and at J to 2 bases, leaving 7 bases not matched to a gene. The DNA read from the CDR3 is TGTGCCAGTAGACCGGGACAGGGAGAAAACTATGGC. This codes for CASRPGQGENYG. In full, the CDR3 reads CASRPGQGENYGYTF.

Points on this clone: With the read ending 3 residues before the CDR3 end, the germline J gene is used to fill in that end. The chain carries TRBV7-2 and TRBJ1-1; no reliable D call. The germline V gene encodes CDR1 SGHTA and CDR2 FQGNSA. The CDR3 totals 15 residues. Trimming cost V 5 bases and J 0 bases, with 13 bases left between them. CDR3 region: CASSIRGTMNTEAFF. The CDR3 DNA, read in part, is TGTGCCAGCAGCATACGGGGAACAATGAACACTGAA.

Comment on this clone: The CDR3 extends 3 residues past the end of the read, so its final part is completed from the germline J gene. The chain recombines TRBV28 with TRBJ2-3; a weak D match, TRBD2 (5 bases). This CDR3 comprises 17 residues. Germline lookup yields CDR1 MDHEN and CDR2 SYDVKM. Trimming removed 4 bases at V and 1 base at J, with 18 bases between. The CDR3 protein is CASSSDYSPGGTDTQYF. The part of the CDR3 DNA that was read is TGTGCCAGCAGTTCCGACTACTCCCCCGGGGGCACAGATACG.

With respect to this clone: The DNA ends 3 residues before the CDR3 does, and the rest of the CDR3 is filled in from the germline J gene. The V call is TRBV7-9, the J call TRBJ2-2; a weak D match, TRBD1 (6 bases). In germline, CDR1 is SEHNR, CDR2 FQNEAQ (reference sequence). The CDR3 is made up of 14 amino acids. The sequenced part of the CDR3 DNA is TGTGCCAGCAGCCCGGTCCAGGGGAATTCACCG. This sequence encodes CASSPVQGNSP. The whole CDR3 protein is CASSPVQGNSPLFF.

In the case of this clone: Coverage ceases 3 residues before the CDR3 finishes, and the germline J gene fills in the end. This sequence joins TRBV7-8 and TRBJ1-1; weak D call: TRBD1 (6 bases). This CDR3 contains 14 residues. Germline lookup yields CDR1 SGHVS and CDR2 FQNEAQ. CDR3 loop: CASSLSTGSPRAFF. CDR3 DNA, as far as it was read: TGTGCCAGCAGCCTAAGTACAGGGAGCCCCCGA.

A remark on this clone: The read comes to an end 3 residues before the CDR3 does, leaving the germline J gene to fill in the end. The rearrangement uses TRBV9 and TRBJ2-3; D possibly corresponds to TRBD2 (6 bases). The CDR3 has 16 amino acids. V lost 0 bases to trimming and J lost 0 bases, with 11 bases between them. CDR1 is SGDLS and CDR2 is YYNGEE in the germline V gene. This chain's CDR3 is CASSVEVGGSTDTQYF. The DNA read from the CDR3 is TGTGCCAGCAGCGTAGAGGTGGGGGGAAGCACAGATACG.

Turning to this clone: The CDR3 end lies 3 residues beyond the end of the read and is filled in from the germline J gene. The chain combines TRBV7-6 with TRBJ2-1; 9 positions agree with TRBD2. The V segment lost 7 bases and the J segment 7 bases; nucleotides outside the gene matches: 14. In germline, CDR1 is SGHVS, CDR2 FNYEAQ. This CDR3 contains 16 residues. CDR3 bases read: TGTGCCAGCAAACAGACAGGCGGGGGGGCCGAAAATGAG. Translation: CASKQTGGGAENE. The full CDR3 protein reads CASKQTGGGAENEQFF.